Below, 19 T cell receptor beta chains from the same sample are listed, as sequenced in a study of blood T cell repertoires in COVID-19. Profiled with immunoSEQ multiplex PCR; TCRdb holds only in-frame clones, not every one. Of tens of thousands of clones detected, more than 70% appear once; the ten largest clones hold around a quarter. The sample was peripheral blood. The receptors originated from a woman aged 80 or older with acute or convalescent COVID-19.

The chain joins TRBV6-2 or TRBV6-3 to TRBJ2-7; TRBD1 might be the D (5 bases). The CDR3 is 15 amino acids. Germline V CDR1 and CDR2: MNHEY, SVGEGT. Trimming pared 6 bases from V and 3 bases from J, leaving 18 bases between. The CDR3 loop is CASSPWGRVDYEQYF. DNA of the CDR3: TGTGCCAGCAGCCCCTGGGGCAGGGTGGACTACGAGCAGTACTTC.

The rearrangement links TRBV2 to TRBJ1-3; the match to TRBD1 covers 10 bases. CDR1 and CDR2 from the germline V gene are SNHLY and FYNNEI. The trim removed 3 bases at V and 4 bases at J, leaving 15 bases unmatched. The CDR3 consists of 19 residues. The CDR3 reads CASSDRSRGDRGTGNTIYF. The CDR3 region has the DNA TGTGCCAGCAGTGATAGGTCTCGTGGGGACAGGGGAACCGGAAACACCATATATTTT.

The genes are TRBV24-1 and TRBJ2-5, with TRBD1 identical over 8 bases. Germline trimming cut 2 bases from V and 4 bases from J; bases unmatched to any gene: 5. The CDR3 spans 15 residues. CDR1 and CDR2 (germline): KGHDR, SFDVKD. The CDR3 coding sequence is TGTGCCACCAGTGATTCCAGGGGGCGAGGAGAGACCCAGTACTTC. This codes for CATSDSRGRGETQYF.

This sequence joins TRBV4-2 and TRBJ2-3; 10 bases are shared with TRBD2. The CDR3 sequence is 15 residues long. Germline V gene data show CDR1 as LGHNA and CDR2 as YNFKEQ. With 4 bases clipped from V and 4 bases from J, the junction kept 5 bases outside the gene matches. CDR3 amino acids: CASSPSGGPPDTQYF. Written as DNA, the CDR3 is TGTGCCAGCAGCCCTAGCGGGGGCCCACCAGATACGCAGTATTTT.

The V call is TRBV6-2 or TRBV6-3, the J call TRBJ1-2; TRBD1 matches 9 bases. This CDR3 comprises 14 residues. Germline V gene lookup returns CDR1 MNHEY and CDR2 SVGEGT. After removal of 4 bases from V and 3 bases from J, the junction contained 3 bases not matched to a gene. The CDR3 region is CASSSRTGDYGYTF. CDR3 nucleotides: TGTGCCAGCAGTTCAAGGACAGGGGACTATGGCTACACCTTC.

This chain joins TRBV5-4 and TRBJ2-3; 10 nucleotides align to TRBD2. J was trimmed by 5 bases and V by 6 bases; bases with no gene match: 12. The CDR3 is 16 residues long. Germline loops: CDR1 SGHNT, CDR2 YYREEE (reference sequence). CDR3 bases: TGTGCCAGCACCGGGGCAGCGGGGGGGCCGGTAGATACGCAGTATTTT. This sequence encodes CASTGAAGGPVDTQYF.

This clone was picked up a small number of times. The chain recombines TRBV3-1 (or the pseudogene TRBV3-2) with TRBJ2-2; tentative D call: TRBD1 (7 bases). The germline V gene encodes CDR1 LGHDT and CDR2 YNNKEL (reference sequence). The CDR3 spans 14 residues. V was pared by 2 bases and J by 6 bases, with 10 bases between. CDR3 residues: CASSQTGEAGELFF. The CDR3 coding sequence is TGTGCCAGCAGCCAAACAGGGGAGGCCGGGGAGCTGTTTTTT.

CDR3 amino acids: CASSDIRGRDIEDTQYF. The DNA for the CDR3 is TGTGCCAGCAGCGACATAAGGGGACGGGACATCGAAGATACGCAGTATTTT. The chain carries TRBV11-3 and TRBJ2-3; a possible D gene is TRBD1 (6 bases). The CDR3 extends over 17 amino acids. V was pared by 5 bases and J by 5 bases, with 23 bases between. The germline CDR1 and CDR2 sequences are SGHNT and YENEEA.

This clone showed up just once. V and J are TRBV5-1 and TRBJ2-3; 8 bases match TRBD1. Germline loops: CDR1 SGHRS, CDR2 YFSETQ. This CDR3 has 17 amino acids. The V and J ends lost 5 bases and 1 base, in that order; junction bases with no gene match: 12. Here the CDR3 reads CASRRGLGTGGTDTQYF. In DNA form, the CDR3 reads TGCGCCAGCAGGAGAGGTTTAGGGACAGGAGGCACAGATACGCAGTATTTT.

The genes are TRBV3-1 (or the pseudogene TRBV3-2) and TRBJ2-7; 10 bases are shared with TRBD2. The germline gives CDR1 LGHDT, CDR2 YNNKEL (reference sequence). The length of the CDR3 is 15 residues. The junction had 4 bases not matched to a gene; V was cut back by 3 bases and J by 2 bases. CDR3 amino acids: CASSHPSGGAYEQYF. The CDR3 region has the DNA TGTGCCAGCAGCCACCCAAGCGGGGGGGCCTACGAGCAGTACTTC.

This chain uses TRBV4-2 with TRBJ2-2; TRBD1 agrees at 7 bases. Germline values: CDR1 LGHNA, CDR2 YNFKEQ. With V trimmed by 7 bases and J by 7 bases, 18 bases remained unmatched. The CDR3 covers 17 residues. The CDR3 DNA follows: TGTGCCAGCAAGGGGGAGAGGAGCAGGGGGTCGTTCGGGGAGCTGTTTTTT. This encodes CASKGERSRGSFGELFF.

This clone was recorded once. This chain connects TRBV5-5 to TRBJ2-5; a weak D match, TRBD1 (5 bases). This CDR3 region has 14 residues. With 3 bases removed from V and 2 bases from J, the gap between germline ends came to 11 bases. The germline CDR1 and CDR2 sequences are SGHKS and YYEKEE (reference sequence). CDR3 nucleotide sequence: TGTGCCAGCAGCTCTCCAGGGATTCAAGAGACCCAGTACTTC. This gives the protein CASSSPGIQETQYF.

This chain joins TRBV19 and TRBJ2-2; 8 nucleotides agree with TRBD1. This CDR3 region has 15 residues. The trim removed 5 bases at V and 3 bases at J, leaving 5 bases unmatched. Germline V CDR1 and CDR2: LNHDA, SQIVND (reference sequence). The DNA for the CDR3 is TGTGCCAGTAGTCCACCGACAGGGGACACCGGGGAGCTGTTTTTT. Translated, it gives CASSPPTGDTGELFF.

This clone was found once. V is TRBV13 and J is TRBJ1-3; 8 bases align to TRBD1. Germline V gene data show CDR1 as PRHDT and CDR2 as FYEKMQ (reference sequence). The CDR3 contains 14 residues. The junction had 8 bases not matched to a gene; V was cut back by 5 bases and J by 8 bases. The CDR3, as DNA: TGTGCCAGCAGCGCCAGGGGGCTGGGAGACACCATATATTTT. Protein sequence: CASSARGLGDTIYF. Together with reference TRBV13 and TRBJ1-3, the CDR3 gives the full variable domain: AAGVIQSPRHLIKEKRETATLKCYPIPRHDTVYWYQQGPGQDPQFLISFYEKMQSDKGSIPDRFSAQQFSDYHSELNMSSLELGDSALYFCASSARGLGDTIYFGEGSWLTVV.

V is TRBV5-8 and J is TRBJ2-7; D possibly corresponds to TRBD1 (6 bases). This CDR3 is 12 amino acids long. Trimming removed 1 base from V and 6 bases from J, with 8 bases in between. Germline CDR1 SGHTS, CDR2 YDEGEE. For the CDR3, the DNA is TGTGCCAGCAGCTTGAAGGGGGTCGAGCAGTACGTC. This gives the protein CASSLKGVEQYV.

The chain has TRBV21-1 and TRBJ2-1; TRBD2 is taken as the D call from the table, unchecked against the DNA. TRBV21-1 is a pseudogene. The CDR3 runs 17 residues. CDR3 bases: TGTGCCAGCAGCAAAAGGAACGAAGCGGGGGACTACAATGAGCAGTTCTTC. It yields the protein CASSKRNEAGDYNEQFF.

This clone was observed a single time. The gene calls are TRBV9 and TRBJ1-1; D is unclear. Germline CDR1 and CDR2: SGDLS and YYNGEE. The CDR3 consists of 14 residues. V dropped 0 bases and J dropped 4 bases, with 10 bases sitting between them. In nucleotides, the CDR3 is TGTGCCAGCAGCGTAGCCAGCGTGGGCACTGAAGCTTTCTTT. As protein: CASSVASVGTEAFF.

The chain joins TRBV10-3 to TRBJ1-3; TRBD1 is a possible D gene (5 bases). From germline, CDR1 is ENHRY and CDR2 SYGVKD. This CDR3 contains 13 residues. Trimming stripped 10 bases from V and 1 base from J, with 11 bases between. Written as DNA, the CDR3 is TGTGCCACCTGCAGGGATTCTGGAAACACCATATATTTT. Translation: CATCRDSGNTIYF.

J is TRBJ2-3 and V is TRBV7-2; 9 bases align to TRBD2. Germline trimming cut 4 bases from V and 6 bases from J; bases unmatched to any gene: 5. Germline CDR1 is SGHTA and CDR2 is FQGNSA. This CDR3 comprises 14 residues. DNA for the CDR3: TGTGCCAGCAGCTCGGCGGGGGGGTGGGATACGCAGTATTTT. This gives the protein CASSSAGGWDTQYF.